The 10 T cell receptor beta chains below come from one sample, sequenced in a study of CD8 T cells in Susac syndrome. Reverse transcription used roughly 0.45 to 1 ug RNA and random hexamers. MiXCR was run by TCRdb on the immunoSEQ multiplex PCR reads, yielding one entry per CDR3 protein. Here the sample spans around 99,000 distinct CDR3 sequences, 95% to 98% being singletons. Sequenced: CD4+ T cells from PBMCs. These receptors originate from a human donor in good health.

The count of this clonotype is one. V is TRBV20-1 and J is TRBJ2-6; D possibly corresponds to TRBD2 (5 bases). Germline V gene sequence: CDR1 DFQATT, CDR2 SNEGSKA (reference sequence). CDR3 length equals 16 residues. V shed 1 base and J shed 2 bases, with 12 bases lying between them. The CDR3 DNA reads TGCAGTGCTAGAGGATCGGGGTTGACTGGGGCCAACGTCCTGACTTTC. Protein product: CSARGSGLTGANVLTF.

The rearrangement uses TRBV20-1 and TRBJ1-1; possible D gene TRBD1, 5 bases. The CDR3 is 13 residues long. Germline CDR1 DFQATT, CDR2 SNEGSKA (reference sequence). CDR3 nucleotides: TGCAGCCGAAACAGGTACATGAACACTGAAGCTTTCTTT. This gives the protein CSRNRYMNTEAFF.

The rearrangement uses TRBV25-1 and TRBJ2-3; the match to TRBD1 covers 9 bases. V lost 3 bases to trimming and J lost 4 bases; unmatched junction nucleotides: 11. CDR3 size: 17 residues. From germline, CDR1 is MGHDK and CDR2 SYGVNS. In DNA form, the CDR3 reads TGTGCCAGCAGTGACACCTCACCGGGACAGGGCCCAGATACGCAGTATTTT. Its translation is CASSDTSPGQGPDTQYF.

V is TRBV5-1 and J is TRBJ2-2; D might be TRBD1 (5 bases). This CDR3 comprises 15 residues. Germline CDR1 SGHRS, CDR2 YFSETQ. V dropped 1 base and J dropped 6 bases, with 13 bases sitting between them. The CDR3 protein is CASSLLAGMAGELFF. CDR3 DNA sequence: TGCGCCAGCAGCTTGTTGGCAGGGATGGCCGGGGAGCTGTTTTTT.

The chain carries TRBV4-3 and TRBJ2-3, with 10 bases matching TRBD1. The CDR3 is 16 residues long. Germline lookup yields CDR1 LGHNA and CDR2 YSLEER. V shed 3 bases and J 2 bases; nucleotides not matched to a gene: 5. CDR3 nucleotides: TGCGCCAGCAGCCAGGGACAGGGGTGGGCCACAGATACGCAGTATTTT. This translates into CASSQGQGWATDTQYF.

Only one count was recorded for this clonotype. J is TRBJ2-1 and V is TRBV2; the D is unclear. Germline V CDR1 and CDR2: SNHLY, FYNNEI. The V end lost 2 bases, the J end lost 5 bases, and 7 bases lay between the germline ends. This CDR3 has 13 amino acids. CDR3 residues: CASSEQTNNEQFF. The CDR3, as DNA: TGTGCCAGCAGTGAACAGACCAACAATGAGCAGTTCTTC.

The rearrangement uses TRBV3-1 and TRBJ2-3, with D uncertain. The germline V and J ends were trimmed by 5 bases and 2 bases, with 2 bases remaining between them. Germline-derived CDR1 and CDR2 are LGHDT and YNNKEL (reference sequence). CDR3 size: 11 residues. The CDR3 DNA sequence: TGTGCCAGCAGCACCACAGATACGCAGTATTTT. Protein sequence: CASSTTDTQYF.

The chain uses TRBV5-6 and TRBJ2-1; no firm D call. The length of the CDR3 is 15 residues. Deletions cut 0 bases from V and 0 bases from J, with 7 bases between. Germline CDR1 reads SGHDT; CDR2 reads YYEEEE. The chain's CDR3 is CASSLDSSSYNEQFF. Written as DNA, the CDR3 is TGTGCCAGCAGCTTGGACAGTAGCTCCTACAATGAGCAGTTCTTC.

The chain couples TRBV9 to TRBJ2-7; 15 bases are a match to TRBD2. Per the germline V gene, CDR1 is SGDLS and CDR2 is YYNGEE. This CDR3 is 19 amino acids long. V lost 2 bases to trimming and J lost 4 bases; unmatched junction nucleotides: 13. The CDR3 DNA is TGTGCCAGCAGCGTCGGGACTAGCGGGAGGTTCGGATCGAAATACGAGCAGTACTTC. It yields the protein CASSVGTSGRFGSKYEQYF.

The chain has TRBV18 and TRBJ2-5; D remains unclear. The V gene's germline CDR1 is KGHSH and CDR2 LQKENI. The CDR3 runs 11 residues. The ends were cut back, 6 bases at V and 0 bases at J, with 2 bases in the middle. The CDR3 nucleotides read TGTGCCAGCTCGGACCAAGAGACCCAGTACTTC. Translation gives CASSDQETQYF. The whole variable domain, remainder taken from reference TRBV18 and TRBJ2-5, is NAGVMQNPRHLVRRRGQEARLRCSPMKGHSHVYWYRQLPEEGLKFMVYLQKENIIDESGMPKERFSAEFPKEGPSILRIQQVVRGDSAAYFCASSDQETQYFGPGTRLLVL.